This T cell receptor (beta chain) was captured in a study of CD8 T cell repertoires and HIV-1 epitope variants. Data came from immunoSEQ multiplex PCR; TCRdb stores just in-frame clones and leaves some out. Of about 95,000 clones listed, 60% to 80% are singletons. Germline loops: CDR1 SGDLS, CDR2 YYNGEE. The CDR3 contains 14 residues. V was pared by 0 bases and J by 2 bases, with 5 bases between. The clonotype originates from a male donor with HIV. The sample comprised uncultured baseline CD8+ T cells from peripheral blood mononuclear cells (PBMCs). The J gene is TRBJ2-2, the V gene TRBV9; D ambiguous. CDR3 in DNA: TGTGCCAGCAGCGTAGACGTAAACACCGGGGAGCTGTTTTTT. It yields the protein CASSVDVNTGELFF.